Each of the 28 T cell receptor beta chains below was sequenced from the same sample in a study of blood T cell repertoires in COVID-19. Measured with immunoSEQ multiplex PCR; TCRdb has only the in-frame clones, and not every one. The table shows about 130,000 clones, with around 87% occurring only once. Input material: peripheral blood. All receptors come from a woman aged 55-70 years with acute or convalescent COVID-19.

This CDR3 reads CASTPGFGGEKLFF. The CDR3 DNA is TGTGCCAGCACTCCGGGTTTTGGAGGAGAAAAACTGTTTTTT. The chain carries TRBV6-5 and TRBJ1-4; D is unclear. The CDR3 consists of 14 residues. Trimming pared 7 bases from V and 8 bases from J, leaving 17 bases between. Germline CDR1 and CDR2: MNHEY and SVGAGI.

This chain joins TRBV4-2 and TRBJ2-7, with D unclear. V lost 0 bases to trimming and J lost 4 bases, with 16 bases between them. The germline gives CDR1 LGHNA, CDR2 YNFKEQ. This CDR3 contains 16 residues. In nucleotides, the CDR3 is TGTGCCAGCAGCCAAGATGAAAGATCAGTGGTTTACGAGCAGTACTTC. It is translated as CASSQDERSVVYEQYF.

The chain uses TRBV2 and TRBJ1-6; the match to TRBD1 covers 7 bases. CDR3 length equals 15 residues. Unmatched junction bases numbered 6, after V lost 6 bases and J lost 4 bases. Germline CDR1 is SNHLY and CDR2 is FYNNEI. The CDR3 DNA is TGTGCCAGCAGGCCGGGACAGCATTATAATTCACCCCTCCACTTT. Translated, it gives CASRPGQHYNSPLHF.

The V and J genes are TRBV6-5 and TRBJ2-7, with 12 bases aligning to TRBD2. Germline V gene data show CDR1 as MNHEY and CDR2 as SVGAGI. This CDR3 is built from 15 residues. After removal of 6 bases from V and 2 bases from J, the junction contained 5 bases not matched to a gene. The CDR3 DNA reads as TGTGCCAGCAGCCGTGGACTAGCGGGACCCTACGAGCAGTACTTC. Amino acid sequence: CASSRGLAGPYEQYF.

The chain has TRBV4-1 and TRBJ2-1; D is unresolved. The CDR3 runs to 16 residues. The germline V gene has CDR1 MGHRA and CDR2 YSYEKL. Trimming removed 1 base at V and 3 bases at J, with 13 bases between. CDR3 amino acids: CASSQGWATLYNEQFF. In nucleotides, the CDR3 is TGCGCCAGCAGCCAAGGATGGGCCACGCTCTACAATGAGCAGTTCTTC.

A few counts support this clone. The chain links TRBV28 to TRBJ1-3, with TRBD1 matching 7 bases. The trim removed 7 bases at V and 2 bases at J, leaving 5 bases unmatched. Germline V gene sequence: CDR1 MDHEN, CDR2 SYDVKM. The CDR3 spans 14 residues. The DNA of the CDR3 is TGTGCCAGCACGGAGGGGGCAACTGGAAACACCATATATTTT. Translating it yields CASTEGATGNTIYF.

The J gene is TRBJ2-3, the V gene TRBV9; 10 nucleotides agree with TRBD1. The CDR3 is 17 amino acids. V shed 0 bases and J 5 bases; nucleotides not matched to a gene: 9. Germline CDR1 SGDLS, CDR2 YYNGEE. The CDR3 sequence: CASSVGGGQGVVDTQYF. As DNA, the CDR3 is TGTGCCAGCAGCGTAGGAGGTGGACAGGGGGTGGTAGATACGCAGTATTTT.

This clone was seen only a few times. The rearrangement links TRBV18 to TRBJ1-2, with 8 positions matching TRBD1. Germline trimming cut 1 base from V and 5 bases from J; bases unmatched to any gene: 9. The CDR3 is 16 amino acids. Germline values: CDR1 KGHSH, CDR2 LQKENI. The CDR3 region has the DNA TGTGCCAGCTCACCACGGTTGGGACAGGTCTGGTATGGCTACACCTTC. Translating gives CASSPRLGQVWYGYTF.

The gene calls are TRBV6-5 and TRBJ1-3; 9 positions match TRBD1. J lost 2 bases, V lost 5 bases, and 4 bases had no gene match. Germline lookup yields CDR1 MNHEY and CDR2 SVGAGI. The CDR3 runs 15 residues. The CDR3 nucleotides read TGTGCCAGCAGTCCTCGACAGGGGGCTGGAAACACCATATATTTT. Translating it yields CASSPRQGAGNTIYF.

This chain connects TRBV6-5 to TRBJ1-1; 7 bases fit TRBD1. CDR3 length equals 14 residues. Germline CDR1 MNHEY, CDR2 SVGAGI. V was pared by 6 bases and J by 3 bases, with 7 bases of the junction left unmatched. CDR3 in amino acids: CASSDRVLYTEAFF. In DNA, the CDR3 is TGTGCCAGCAGCGACAGGGTTTTGTACACTGAAGCTTTCTTT.

This chain connects TRBV7-9 to TRBJ2-1, with 7 nucleotides matching TRBD2. The CDR3 consists of 13 residues. The J segment lost 8 bases and the V segment lost 5 bases, leaving 6 bases of the junction unmatched. Germline CDR1 is SEHNR and CDR2 is FQNEAQ (reference sequence). CDR3 DNA: TGTGCCAGCAGCCCGCCTCGGGAGGATGAGCAGTTCTTC. Encoded protein: CASSPPREDEQFF.

The chain has TRBV27 and TRBJ2-1; D possibly corresponds to TRBD2 (5 bases). The germline gives CDR1 MNHEY, CDR2 SMNVEV (reference sequence). V was cut by 5 bases and J by 9 bases, with 17 bases left in between. The CDR3 is made up of 14 amino acids. The CDR3 protein is CASSRPPGFGEQFF. The CDR3 bases are TGTGCCAGCAGTCGCCCCCCGGGGTTCGGTGAGCAGTTCTTC.

J is TRBJ2-1 and V is TRBV5-1, with TRBD1 matching 7 bases. The CDR3 consists of 14 residues. Unmatched junction bases numbered 8, after V lost 5 bases and J lost 6 bases. Per the germline V gene, CDR1 is SGHRS and CDR2 is YFSETQ. CDR3 nucleotides: TGCGCCAGCAGATCCGGGACAGTTTCCAATGAGCAGTTCTTC. Its protein product is CASRSGTVSNEQFF.

V gene TRBV2 combines with J gene TRBJ2-1; TRBD2 is a possible D gene (5 bases). V shed 6 bases and J shed 6 bases, with 24 bases lying between them. The CDR3 is made up of 17 amino acids. Germline V gene lookup returns CDR1 SNHLY and CDR2 FYNNEI. CDR3 region: CASRPNGGLGYTNEQFF. Written as DNA, the CDR3 is TGTGCCAGCAGACCAAATGGAGGACTGGGGTACACCAATGAGCAGTTCTTC.

A few counts support this clone. V usage is TRBV3-1 (or the pseudogene TRBV3-2) and J usage is TRBJ2-3; 10 positions agree with TRBD2. V dropped 0 bases and J dropped 4; count of bases not matched to a gene: 7. CDR3 length equals 17 residues. Germline assignment: CDR1 LGHDT and CDR2 YNNKEL (reference sequence). CDR3 DNA: TGTGCCAGCAGCCAAGAGACCAGAGCGGGAGGGCCAGATACGCAGTATTTT. It specifies CASSQETRAGGPDTQYF.

The chain has TRBV5-1 and TRBJ2-1, with D possibly TRBD2 on 5 matching bases. With 4 bases removed from V and 3 bases from J, the gap between germline ends came to 14 bases. The V gene's germline CDR1 is SGHRS and CDR2 YFSETQ. The CDR3 is 15 residues long. This CDR3 is CASSPAEPGYNEQFF. As DNA, the CDR3 is TGCGCCAGCAGCCCAGCGGAGCCCGGCTACAATGAGCAGTTCTTC.

The chain is built from TRBV6-1 and TRBJ1-4; 9 bases map to TRBD1. CDR3 length: 15 amino acids. The germline CDR1 and CDR2 sequences are MNHNS and SASEGT. V lost 1 base to trimming and J lost 7 bases; unmatched junction nucleotides: 4. The CDR3 sequence: CASSEGTGGSEKLFF. In DNA form, the CDR3 reads TGTGCCAGCAGTGAAGGAACAGGGGGCTCTGAAAAACTGTTTTTT.

V usage is TRBV5-1 and J usage is TRBJ2-3, with TRBD2 identical over 7 bases. This CDR3 has 15 amino acids. V was pared by 4 bases and J by 4 bases, with 9 bases of the junction left unmatched. The germline gives CDR1 SGHRS, CDR2 YFSETQ. CDR3 sequence reads: CASSSGTTTADTQYF. CDR3 in DNA: TGCGCCAGCAGCAGCGGGACTACTACCGCAGATACGCAGTATTTT.

The J gene is TRBJ2-1, the V gene TRBV12-5; D is unresolved. Germline CDR1 is LGHNT and CDR2 is FRNRAP. The V end lost 6 bases, the J end lost 0 bases, and 9 bases lay between the germline ends. The CDR3 spans 14 residues. The CDR3 DNA is TGTGCTAGTGGGATGGGCAGCTCCTACAATGAGCAGTTCTTC. It translates to CASGMGSSYNEQFF.

The J gene is TRBJ1-1, the V gene TRBV2; D ambiguous. Germline-derived CDR1 and CDR2 are SNHLY and FYNNEI. Deletions cut 3 bases from V and 1 base from J, with 9 bases between. This CDR3 comprises 14 residues. The CDR3 region is CASSDSGPNTEAFF. In DNA, the CDR3 is TGTGCCAGCAGTGATAGCGGTCCGAACACTGAAGCTTTCTTT.

The genes are TRBV4-1 and TRBJ1-3; tentative D call: TRBD1 (6 bases). Germline lookup yields CDR1 MGHRA and CDR2 YSYEKL. V was pared by 2 bases and J by 0 bases, with 11 bases between. The CDR3 runs 16 residues. CDR3 region: CASSQNQGNSGNTIYF. CDR3 in DNA: TGCGCCAGCAGCCAAAACCAGGGGAACTCTGGAAACACCATATATTTT.

This chain uses TRBV2 with TRBJ2-5, with D uncertain. CDR1 is SNHLY and CDR2 is FYNNEI in the germline V gene. CDR3 length: 13 amino acids. Between the trimmed V and J ends, which lost 3 bases and 9 bases, there was a span of 14 bases. The CDR3 sequence is CASSEMAFEAQYF. The DNA for the CDR3 is TGTGCCAGCAGTGAGATGGCGTTTGAGGCCCAGTACTTC.

V is TRBV10-1 and J is TRBJ2-3; 11 positions agree with TRBD2. The CDR3 extends over 17 amino acids. Germline trimming cut 3 bases from V and 6 bases from J; bases unmatched to any gene: 11. Germline V gene data show CDR1 as WNHNN and CDR2 as SYGVQD (reference sequence). CDR3 amino acids: CASSESRLLAGADTQYF. For the CDR3, the DNA is TGCGCCAGCAGTGAAAGCAGACTACTAGCGGGAGCTGATACGCAGTATTTT.

The rearrangement joins TRBV12-3 or TRBV12-4 to TRBJ1-2, with no clear D. Trimming took 6 bases from V and 5 from J, leaving 13 bases between them. The CDR3 covers 13 residues. For the CDR3, the DNA is TGTGCCAGCAGCCTGGACGGGAGGTATGGCTACACCTTC. Translated, it gives CASSLDGRYGYTF.

The chain employs TRBV6-1 and TRBJ2-7, with a weak D call TRBD1 (6 bases). The germline V gene has CDR1 MNHNS and CDR2 SASEGT. The CDR3 contains 14 residues. V was cut by 3 bases and J by 9 bases, with 18 bases left in between. The CDR3 is CASSEGHQGWTQYV. The CDR3 DNA follows: TGTGCCAGCAGTGAGGGACACCAAGGTTGGACGCAGTACGTC.

The chain recombines TRBV6-5 with TRBJ2-1; 11 nucleotides align to TRBD1. From germline, CDR1 is MNHEY and CDR2 SVGAGI. This CDR3 region has 15 residues. V trimming: 5 bases; J trimming: 7 bases; junction bases outside the gene matches: 7. CDR3 sequence: CASSRDRDRGNEQFF. CDR3 sequence (DNA): TGTGCCAGCAGTCGCGATAGGGACAGGGGGAATGAGCAGTTCTTC.

This chain joins TRBV6-1 and TRBJ1-1, with 7 bases fitting TRBD1. The germline V gene has CDR1 MNHNS and CDR2 SASEGT. CDR3 length: 13 residues. With V trimmed by 5 bases and J by 10 bases, 10 bases remained unmatched. As DNA, the CDR3 is TGTGCCAGCAGTCGGACAGGCGACGCTTCAGCTTTCTTT. Its protein product is CASSRTGDASAFF.

The chain combines TRBV10-3 with TRBJ1-2, with TRBD1 matching over 8 bases. The CDR3 spans 16 residues. Germline V gene data show CDR1 as ENHRY and CDR2 as SYGVKD. With V trimmed by 8 bases and J by 5 bases, 16 bases remained unmatched. CDR3 sequence (DNA): TGTGCCATCGGACCGGGACAGGCCTACATGGGGTATGGCTACACCTTC. It encodes CAIGPGQAYMGYGYTF.